This T cell receptor (beta chain) comes out of a study of blood T cells in healthy people across ages. Germline trimming cut 1 base from V and 2 bases from J; bases unmatched to any gene: 4. The CDR3 contains 17 residues. Looked up from germline, CDR1 is MGHRA and CDR2 is YSYEKL. Primed by a sample-barcoded 5' primer and a J-beta primer mix, a second PCR proceeded for about 7 to 12 cycles. From the 5' RACE reads, TCRdb called clonotypes with MiXCR, one entry per CDR3 protein. Of about 670,000 distinct CDR3 sequences in the sample, around two fifths were seen once. The clonotype comes from a man of 80 years or more in good health. This chain links TRBV4-1 with TRBJ2-1; 11 bases are shared with TRBD2. Sequences were obtained from blood. CDR3 in DNA: TGCGCCAGCAGCCAAGGAGGGACTAGCGGCCCCTACAATGAGCAGTTCTTC. Protein product: CASSQGGTSGPYNEQFF.